The source of this TCR beta chain is a study of blood T cell repertoires in COVID-19. Study information: Collection of acute and convalescent COVID-19 samples took place in the United States, Italy and Spain. In each case, the material was cDNA or gDNA derived from T cells, B-cell-depleted T cells, or PBMCs.

This clone occurred a few times. In the original workflow: The assay estimated nucleated cells by amplifying reference gene primers. Sequencing used immunoSEQ multiplex PCR; TCRdb keeps in-frame clones, though not all of them. D and trimming come from the DNA, and the V and J calls and clone size come from that table. Of some 42,000 clones in the sample, around three quarters were seen once. Germline V gene data show CDR1 as SGHDT and CDR2 as YYEEEE. The CDR3 totals 16 residues. V was clipped by 0 bases and J by 4 bases, with 16 bases between them. Material for sequencing was peripheral blood. The sequence was collected from a man aged 80 or over with acute or convalescent COVID-19. The V gene is TRBV5-6, the J gene TRBJ1-2; D is unresolved. The CDR3 DNA is TGTGCCAGCAGCTTGGGATTAGGTGGCAGCGTCTATGGCTACACCTTC. Translation: CASSLGLGGSVYGYTF.